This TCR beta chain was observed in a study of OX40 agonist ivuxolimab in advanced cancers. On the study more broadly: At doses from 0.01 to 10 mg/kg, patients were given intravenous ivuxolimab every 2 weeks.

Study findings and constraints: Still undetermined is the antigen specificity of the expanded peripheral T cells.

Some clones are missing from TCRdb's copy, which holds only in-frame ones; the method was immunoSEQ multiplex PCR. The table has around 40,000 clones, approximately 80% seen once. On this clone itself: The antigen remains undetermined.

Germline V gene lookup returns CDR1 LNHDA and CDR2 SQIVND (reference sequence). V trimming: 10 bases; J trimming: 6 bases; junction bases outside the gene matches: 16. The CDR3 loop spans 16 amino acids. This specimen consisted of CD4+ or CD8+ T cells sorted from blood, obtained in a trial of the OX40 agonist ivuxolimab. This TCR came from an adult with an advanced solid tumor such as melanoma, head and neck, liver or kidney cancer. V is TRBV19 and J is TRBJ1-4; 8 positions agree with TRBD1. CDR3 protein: CATRTGTGSSHEKLFF. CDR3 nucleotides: TGTGCCACCCGAACCGGGACAGGTTCATCCCATGAAAAACTGTTTTTT. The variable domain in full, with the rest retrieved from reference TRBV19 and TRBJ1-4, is DGGITQSPKYLFRKEGQNVTLSCEQNLNHDAMYWYRQDPGQGLRLIYYSQIVNDFQKGDIAEGYSVSREKKESFPLTVTSAQKNPTAFYLCATRTGTGSSHEKLFFGSGTQLSVL.